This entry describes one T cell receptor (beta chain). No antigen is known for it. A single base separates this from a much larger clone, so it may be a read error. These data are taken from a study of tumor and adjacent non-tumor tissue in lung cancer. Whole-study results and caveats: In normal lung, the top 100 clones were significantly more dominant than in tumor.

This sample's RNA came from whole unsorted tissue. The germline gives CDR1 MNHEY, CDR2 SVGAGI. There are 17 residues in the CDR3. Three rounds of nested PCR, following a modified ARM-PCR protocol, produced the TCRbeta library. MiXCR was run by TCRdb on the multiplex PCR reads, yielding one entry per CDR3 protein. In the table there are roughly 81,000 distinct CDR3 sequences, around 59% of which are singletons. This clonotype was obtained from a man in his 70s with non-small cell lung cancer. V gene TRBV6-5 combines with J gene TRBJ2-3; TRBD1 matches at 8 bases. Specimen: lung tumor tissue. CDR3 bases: TGTGTCAGCAGAAAAGCCCAGGGGGCTCGGAGCACAGATACGCAGTATTTT. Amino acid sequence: CVSRKAQGARSTDTQYF.